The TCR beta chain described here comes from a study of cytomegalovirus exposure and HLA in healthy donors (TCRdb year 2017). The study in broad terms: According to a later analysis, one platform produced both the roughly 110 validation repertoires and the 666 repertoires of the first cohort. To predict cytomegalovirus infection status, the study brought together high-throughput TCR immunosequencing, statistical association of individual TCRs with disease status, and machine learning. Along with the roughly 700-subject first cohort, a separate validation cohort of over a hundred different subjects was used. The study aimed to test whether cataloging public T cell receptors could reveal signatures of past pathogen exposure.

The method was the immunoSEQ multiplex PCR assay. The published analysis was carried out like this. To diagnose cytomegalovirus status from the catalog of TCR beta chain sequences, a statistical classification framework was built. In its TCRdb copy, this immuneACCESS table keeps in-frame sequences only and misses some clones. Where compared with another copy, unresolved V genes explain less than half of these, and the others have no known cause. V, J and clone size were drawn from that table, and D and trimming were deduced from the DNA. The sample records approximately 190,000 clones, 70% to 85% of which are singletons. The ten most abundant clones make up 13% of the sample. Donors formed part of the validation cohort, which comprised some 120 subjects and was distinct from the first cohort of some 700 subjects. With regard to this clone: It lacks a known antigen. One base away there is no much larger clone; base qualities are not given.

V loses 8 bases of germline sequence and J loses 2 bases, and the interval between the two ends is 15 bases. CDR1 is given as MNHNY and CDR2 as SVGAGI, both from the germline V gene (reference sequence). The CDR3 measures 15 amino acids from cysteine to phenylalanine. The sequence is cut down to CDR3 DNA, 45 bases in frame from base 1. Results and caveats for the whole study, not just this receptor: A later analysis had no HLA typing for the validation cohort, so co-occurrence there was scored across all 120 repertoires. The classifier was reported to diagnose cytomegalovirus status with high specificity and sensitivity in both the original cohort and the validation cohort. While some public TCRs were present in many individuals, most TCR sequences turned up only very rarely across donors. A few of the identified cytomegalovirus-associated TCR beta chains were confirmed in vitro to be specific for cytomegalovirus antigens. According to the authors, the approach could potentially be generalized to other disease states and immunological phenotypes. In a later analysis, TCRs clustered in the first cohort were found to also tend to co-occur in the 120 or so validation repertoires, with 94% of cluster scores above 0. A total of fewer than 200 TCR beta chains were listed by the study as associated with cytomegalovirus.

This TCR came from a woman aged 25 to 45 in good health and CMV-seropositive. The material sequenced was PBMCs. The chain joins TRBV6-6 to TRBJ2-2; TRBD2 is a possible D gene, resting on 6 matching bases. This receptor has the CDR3 CASSGRASNTGELFF. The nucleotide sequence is TGTGCCAGCTCCGGGAGAGCCTCCAACACCGGGGAGCTGTTTTTT.